The T cell receptor beta chain described here comes from a study of regulatory T cells in long-lasting Graves disease. Libraries of TCR beta came from iRepertoire HTBI primers plus Arm-PCR of CDR3 regions. From the multiplex PCR reads, TCRdb called clonotypes with MiXCR, one entry per CDR3 protein. The sample records 500,000 to 800,000 distinct CDR3 sequences, 25% to 35% being singletons. CDR1 LGHDT and CDR2 YNNKEL come from the germline V gene (reference sequence). Trimming left V 1 base short and J 2 bases short, with 9 bases between. The CDR3 runs 14 residues. The time point: persistent/refractory GD, antithyroid drugs over 5 years with positive TRAb. From PBMCs, RNA was extracted and then used to make the TCR library.

This TCR derives from a female donor with Graves disease. The material was peripheral blood mononuclear cells (PBMCs), obtained when the disease was refractory, from a patient treated with antithyroid drugs. This sequence joins TRBV3-1 and TRBJ2-7; D uncertain. CDR3 bases: TGTGCCAGCAGCCAAGTTCCCGATGCCTACGAGCAGTACTTC. It translates to CASSQVPDAYEQYF.